This T cell receptor beta chain was identified during a study of cytomegalovirus exposure and HLA in healthy donors. Study information: Approximately 180 million T cells yielded 90 million to 130 million unique TCR beta sequences, as an earlier analysis found. As released early, the data held 80 million to 90 million unique TCRs from HLA-typed donors. Notes on the study in general: Common viral pathogens were later found to be apparently linked to several of the most significant clusters. Researchers counted roughly 160 TCR beta chains as cytomegalovirus-associated.

Germline CDR1 and CDR2: WSHSY and SAAADI. After removal of 5 bases from V and 4 bases from J, the junction contained 9 bases not matched to a gene. The CDR3 loop spans 16 amino acids. Note on this clone: Antigen unknown.

Both 60 Vbeta primers and 13 Jbeta primers went into the PCR. Clones were read by immunoSEQ multiplex PCR, and TCRdb kept only the in-frame ones, dropping some. The table records some 130,000 clones, around three quarters of them present only once. The sequencing sample was made of PBMCs. The chain couples TRBV10-2 to TRBJ2-2; 8 bases fit TRBD1. The TCR comes from a male donor in good health and CMV-seronegative. The CDR3 bases are TGCGCCAGCAGTTTGAGGCAGGGGGCCGGCACCGGGGAGCTGTTTTTT. It specifies CASSLRQGAGTGELFF.